This T cell receptor (beta chain) was retrieved from a study of T cells in Graves' hyperthyroidism and ophthalmopathy. The investigators amplified TCR beta CDR3 regions from RNA transcripts. The TCR CDR3 was amplified in a first-round RT-PCR using the HTBI primer set. TCRdb redid the calling of the multiplex PCR reads with MiXCR, one entry per CDR3 protein. The data show 400,000 to 550,000 distinct CDR3 sequences, with about 24% seen just once and about 11% held by the top ten. In this sample, this clonotype turned up a few times. This receptor was taken from a woman in her thirties with Graves' ophthalmopathy. Sequenced material: blood.

The CDR3 protein is CSARAGVNQPQHF. DNA of the CDR3: TGCAGTGCTAGGGCAGGGGTTAATCAGCCCCAGCATTTT. The J gene is TRBJ1-5, the V gene TRBV20-1, with a weak D call TRBD1 (6 bases). The V end was cut by 3 bases, the J end by 4 bases, with 10 bases between. CDR1 DFQATT and CDR2 SNEGSKA come from the germline V gene (reference sequence). The length of the CDR3 is 13 residues.